These 13 T cell receptor beta chains originate from one sample sequenced in a study of blood T cell repertoires in COVID-19. Libraries were prepared by immunoSEQ multiplex PCR; TCRdb keeps only in-frame clonotypes and omits some of them. The table shows some 15,000 clones, with approximately 80% occurring only once. Sample: peripheral blood. These receptors came from a woman aged 70-85 years with active COVID-19.

This chain links TRBV6-5 with TRBJ2-7; 7 bases agree with TRBD2. This CDR3 is built from 16 residues. The V and J ends lost 2 bases and 2 bases, in that order; junction bases with no gene match: 9. The germline V gene encodes CDR1 MNHEY and CDR2 SVGAGI. The CDR3 is CASSYGAARGTYEQYF. The CDR3 DNA reads TGTGCCAGCAGTTACGGGGCGGCGCGGGGGACCTACGAGCAGTACTTC.

The rearrangement links TRBV20-1 to TRBJ1-2; 7 positions agree with TRBD1. CDR1 is DFQATT and CDR2 is SNEGSKA in the germline V gene (reference sequence). V was pared by 3 bases and J by 4 bases, with 5 bases of the junction left unmatched. The CDR3 contains 13 residues. The DNA of the CDR3 is TGCAGTGCTAGTCAGGGGGGAATCTATGGCTACACCTTC. Translating it yields CSASQGGIYGYTF.

The sample holds a few counts of this clone. One junction end disagrees with the germline gene, perhaps due to a read error. This chain links TRBV7-3 with TRBJ2-7; 13 nucleotides line up with TRBD2. The CDR3 length is 14 residues. CDR1 and CDR2 from the germline V gene are SGHTA and FQGTGA. DNA for the CDR3: TGTGCCAGCAGCTTAACAGGGACTAGCGGGGAAGTCTGGTTC. Translation: CASSLTGTSGEVWF.

This chain's CDR3 is CASSARPSGLSYEQYF. The CDR3 DNA sequence: TGTGCCAGCAGCGCCCGTCCTAGCGGACTCTCCTACGAGCAGTACTTC. V is TRBV9 and J is TRBJ2-7; 7 nucleotides agree with TRBD2. The CDR3 contains 16 residues. V lost 3 bases to trimming and J lost 0 bases; unmatched junction nucleotides: 9. Germline assignment: CDR1 SGDLS and CDR2 YYNGEE.

J is TRBJ2-5 and V is TRBV5-1; 14 nucleotides line up with TRBD2. V lost 3 bases and J lost 5; bases outside the gene matches: 9. The CDR3 has 17 residues. Germline lookup yields CDR1 SGHRS and CDR2 YFSETQ. The CDR3 reads CASSSTGLAGAKETQYF. CDR3 in DNA: TGCGCCAGCAGCTCCACGGGACTAGCGGGAGCAAAGGAGACCCAGTACTTC.

The rearrangement uses TRBV12-3 or TRBV12-4 and TRBJ1-1; no reliable D call. Trimming shortened V by 0 bases and J by 7 bases, and 9 bases separated the two germline ends. The CDR3 has 13 amino acids. CDR3 bases: TGTGCCAGCAGTTTAGCGGACGGGGTTGAAGCTTTCTTT. This encodes CASSLADGVEAFF.

The gene calls are TRBV27 and TRBJ1-2; D might be TRBD1 (5 bases). The CDR3 is 13 amino acids. V gave up 3 bases and J gave up 4 bases, with 9 bases separating them. Germline assignment: CDR1 MNHEY and CDR2 SMNVEV (reference sequence). The CDR3 DNA sequence: TGTGCCAGCAGTTTGGAGGGGCCCTATGGCTACACCTTC. Translation: CASSLEGPYGYTF.

The rearrangement links TRBV27 to TRBJ2-6; maybe TRBD2 (5 bases). The CDR3 contains 18 residues. The V and J ends lost 3 bases and 6 bases respectively, with 21 bases between them. Germline V gene lookup returns CDR1 MNHEY and CDR2 SMNVEV (reference sequence). As DNA, the CDR3 is TGTGCCAGCAGTTTGTTGGGAGAGGGTTTGCCTGAGGCCAACGTCCTGACTTTC. Residues: CASSLLGEGLPEANVLTF.

The chain recombines TRBV5-4 with TRBJ2-3; D not resolved. Germline loops: CDR1 SGHNT, CDR2 YYREEE (reference sequence). V dropped 1 base and J dropped 4 bases, with 4 bases sitting between them. The CDR3 totals 12 residues. The CDR3 bases are TGTGCCAGCAGCTTGTCCGCAGATACGCAGTATTTT. Its translation: CASSLSADTQYF.

The rearrangement links TRBV28 to TRBJ1-1; D is ambiguous. The CDR3 is 12 residues long. V gave up 9 bases and J gave up 4 bases, with 12 bases separating them. Germline assignment: CDR1 MDHEN and CDR2 SYDVKM. The CDR3 sequence: CASRTLGTEAFF. In DNA, the CDR3 is TGTGCCAGTAGAACCCTCGGCACTGAAGCTTTCTTT.

This chain uses TRBV7-9 with TRBJ2-7; a weak D match, TRBD2 (6 bases). In germline, CDR1 is SEHNR, CDR2 FQNEAQ (reference sequence). V shed 4 bases and J shed 4 bases, with 11 bases lying between them. CDR3 size: 13 residues. CDR3 DNA: TGTGCCAGCAGCTCCGGGACTTTATACGAGCAGTACTTC. Translated: CASSSGTLYEQYF.

V is TRBV27 and J is TRBJ2-5; 10 bases align to TRBD1. From germline, CDR1 is MNHEY and CDR2 SMNVEV (reference sequence). The CDR3 is made up of 14 amino acids. The CDR3 here is CATHKTGGEETQYF. In DNA, the CDR3 is TGTGCTACGCACAAGACAGGGGGCGAAGAGACCCAGTACTTC.

The J gene is TRBJ2-1, the V gene TRBV19, with a tentative D call TRBD2 (6 bases). CDR3 length: 12 amino acids. Germline values: CDR1 LNHDA, CDR2 SQIVND (reference sequence). Deletions cut 7 bases from V and 4 bases from J, with 8 bases between. The CDR3 here is CASKEGYNEQFF. The CDR3 coding sequence is TGTGCCAGTAAGGAGGGTTACAATGAGCAGTTCTTC.